The 15 T cell receptor beta chains given below trace back to one sample, sequenced in a study of blood T cell repertoires in COVID-19. Sequencing was performed with immunoSEQ multiplex PCR; in TCRdb, only in-frame clones are kept and a portion is missing. Of 200,000 to 300,000 clones in the sample, around 90% were seen once. Sequenced sample: peripheral blood. These receptors all stem from a woman in her 40s with acute or convalescent COVID-19.

The gene calls are TRBV7-9 and TRBJ1-5, with TRBD1 as a possible D gene (5 bases). The germline V gene encodes CDR1 SEHNR and CDR2 FQNEAQ (reference sequence). V lost 1 base to trimming and J lost 3 bases, with 7 bases between them. The CDR3 totals 14 residues. CDR3 loop: CASSLEGNNQPQHF. The DNA of the CDR3 is TGTGCCAGCAGCTTAGAGGGGAACAATCAGCCCCAGCATTTT.

J is TRBJ2-1 and V is TRBV27; the match to TRBD2 covers 9 bases. This CDR3 is 16 amino acids long. The V and J ends lost 5 bases and 0 bases, in that order; junction bases with no gene match: 5. Germline-derived CDR1 and CDR2 are MNHEY and SMNVEV (reference sequence). CDR3 sequence: CASSAVAGDSYNEQFF. The DNA of the CDR3 is TGTGCCAGCAGTGCCGTAGCGGGGGACTCCTACAATGAGCAGTTCTTC.

This clone came up a few times. V is TRBV19 and J is TRBJ1-5, with 7 bases that match TRBD1. Germline CDR1 LNHDA, CDR2 SQIVND (reference sequence). The junction had 11 bases not matched to a gene; V was cut back by 3 bases and J by 0 bases. The CDR3 is 18 residues long. In DNA, the CDR3 is TGTGCCAGTAGTATGTACAGGGGCCTAGGTTATAGCAATCAGCCCCAGCATTTT. It translates to CASSMYRGLGYSNQPQHF.

The chain links TRBV6-6 to TRBJ1-5; TRBD1 matches at 7 bases. Germline V lookup: CDR1 MNHNY, CDR2 SVGAGI (reference sequence). V was pared by 6 bases and J by 1 base, with 6 bases of the junction left unmatched. The CDR3 is 15 residues long. CDR3 bases: TGTGCCAGCAGAAGACAGGGAGTGAGCAATCAGCCCCAGCATTTT. Translating it yields CASRRQGVSNQPQHF.

The rearrangement uses TRBV6-1 and TRBJ1-1, with D tentatively TRBD1 (5 bases). The CDR3 length is 15 residues. Germline V gene sequence: CDR1 MNHNS, CDR2 SASEGT. Trimming pared 3 bases from V and 4 bases from J, leaving 15 bases between. In DNA, the CDR3 is TGTGCCAGCAGTGAGCTTCAGGGAAGGGGCACTGAAGCTTTCTTT. Its translation: CASSELQGRGTEAFF.

CDR3 loop: CASSHNRGTYNEQFF. CDR3 nucleotide sequence: TGTGCCAGCAGCCATAACCGGGGAACATACAATGAGCAGTTCTTC. The gene calls are TRBV3-1 (or the pseudogene TRBV3-2) and TRBJ2-1, with D perhaps matching TRBD2 (5 bases). This CDR3 is built from 15 residues. CDR1 is LGHDT, CDR2 YNNKEL, per germline (reference sequence). With 3 bases removed from V and 4 bases from J, the gap between germline ends came to 13 bases.

The sample holds one count of this clone. The chain uses TRBV2 and TRBJ2-6; 12 bases are shared with TRBD1. CDR3 length: 15 residues. V lost 6 bases to trimming and J lost 4 bases; unmatched junction nucleotides: 1. Germline loops: CDR1 SNHLY, CDR2 FYNNEI. CDR3 loop: CASSGTGGGANVLTF. The CDR3 coding sequence is TGTGCCAGCAGCGGGACAGGGGGCGGGGCCAACGTCCTGACTTTC.

This clone was seen just once. The rearrangement uses TRBV5-1 and TRBJ1-1, with 8 bases aligning to TRBD1. Germline lookup yields CDR1 SGHRS and CDR2 YFSETQ. Trimming cost V 7 bases and J 11 bases; bases outside gene matches: 7. The CDR3 is made up of 11 amino acids. Here the CDR3 reads CASEQGGSAFF. The CDR3 DNA reads TGCGCCAGCGAACAGGGGGGTAGCGCTTTCTTT.

V and J are TRBV2 and TRBJ1-2, with a weak D call TRBD1 (6 bases). CDR1 SNHLY and CDR2 FYNNEI come from the germline V gene. The CDR3 is made up of 10 amino acids. V was cut by 10 bases and J by 5 bases, with 8 bases left in between. CDR3 residues: CATGQYGYTF. The DNA for the CDR3 is TGTGCCACCGGACAGTATGGCTACACCTTC.

The chain employs TRBV24-1 and TRBJ2-2, with 8 bases identical to TRBD1. Germline trimming cut 0 bases from V and 4 bases from J; bases unmatched to any gene: 3. The CDR3 is 16 amino acids. Germline V gene lookup returns CDR1 KGHDR and CDR2 SFDVKD. The CDR3: CATSDLGQGATGELFF. The DNA of the CDR3 is TGTGCCACCAGTGATTTGGGCCAGGGGGCCACCGGGGAGCTGTTTTTT.

The chain joins TRBV19 to TRBJ1-5; TRBD1 matches at 7 bases. The J segment lost 2 bases and the V segment lost 1 base, leaving 2 bases of the junction unmatched. Looked up from germline, CDR1 is LNHDA and CDR2 is SQIVND (reference sequence). The CDR3 is made up of 15 amino acids. CDR3 sequence (DNA): TGTGCCAGTAGTATAGGACAGGGTGGCAATCAGCCCCAGCATTTT. It encodes CASSIGQGGNQPQHF.

V usage is TRBV19 and J usage is TRBJ1-1; D not resolved. The germline V and J ends were trimmed by 1 base and 1 base, with 4 bases remaining between them. The CDR3 contains 13 residues. Looked up from germline, CDR1 is LNHDA and CDR2 is SQIVND (reference sequence). The CDR3 sequence: CASSIGQNTEAFF. The CDR3 DNA sequence: TGTGCCAGTAGTATAGGTCAGAACACTGAAGCTTTCTTT.

This rearrangement joins TRBV6-5 to TRBJ1-6; D is undetermined. This CDR3 has 13 residues. Trimming stripped 8 bases from V and 9 bases from J, with 14 bases between. Germline lookup yields CDR1 MNHEY and CDR2 SVGAGI. CDR3 sequence: CASLRQTGSPLHF. The CDR3 nucleotides read TGTGCCAGCCTACGGCAGACTGGTTCACCCCTCCACTTT.

The chain joins TRBV5-1 to TRBJ2-4; weak D call: TRBD1 (5 bases). Trimming pared 1 base from V and 7 bases from J, leaving 15 bases between. CDR1 and CDR2 (germline): SGHRS, YFSETQ. The CDR3 contains 15 residues. This chain's CDR3 is CASSLTPSGKNIQYF. In DNA, the CDR3 is TGCGCCAGCAGCTTGACGCCCTCAGGGAAGAACATTCAGTACTTC.

The chain carries TRBV6-5 and TRBJ2-1, with a weak D call TRBD2 (6 bases). Germline values: CDR1 MNHEY, CDR2 SVGAGI. The V end was cut by 7 bases, the J end by 0 bases, with 13 bases between. This CDR3 region has 15 residues. The CDR3 here is CASTHRGSSYNEQFF. CDR3 bases: TGTGCCAGCACCCACCGGGGGAGCTCCTACAATGAGCAGTTCTTC.